Listed here are 25 T cell receptor beta chains from one sample, sequenced in a study of cytomegalovirus exposure and HLA in healthy donors. Vbeta (60) and Jbeta (13) primers were used in the PCR. The protocol was immunoSEQ multiplex PCR, while the TCRdb copy is restricted to in-frame clones and leaves out a portion. The sample holds roughly 150,000 clones; about 77% are singletons and the top ten take approximately 9.8%. The sequenced material came from PBMCs. The receptors originated from a man between 18 and 29 years old in good health and CMV-seropositive.

The chain uses TRBV7-8 and TRBJ2-1, with 12 bases that match TRBD2. The CDR3 contains 14 residues. Germline CDR1 and CDR2: SGHVS and FQNEAQ. V lost 4 bases and J lost 8; bases outside the gene matches: 3. The CDR3 nucleotides are TGTGCCAGCAGCTATGCTAGCGGGAGGGATGAGCAGTTCTTC. This codes for CASSYASGRDEQFF.

V gene TRBV11-2 combines with J gene TRBJ2-5; D gene ambiguous. V lost 1 base to trimming and J lost 5 bases, with 8 bases between them. This CDR3 spans 13 amino acids. Germline V gene data show CDR1 as SGHAT and CDR2 as FQNNGV. CDR3 in DNA: TGTGCCAGCAGCTTAGGAGGAGACGAGACCCAGTACTTC. It translates to CASSLGGDETQYF. Based on the CDR3 plus reference TRBV11-2 and TRBJ2-5, the full variable domain is EAGVAQSPRYKIIEKRQSVAFWCNPISGHATLYWYQQILGQGPKLLIQFQNNGVVDDSQLPKDRFSAERLKGVDSTLKIQPAKLEDSAVYLCASSLGGDETQYFGPGTRLLVL.

The V gene is TRBV7-8, the J gene TRBJ2-5, with 7 bases aligning to TRBD1. V was pared by 5 bases and J by 2 bases, with 14 bases of the junction left unmatched. Germline loops: CDR1 SGHVS, CDR2 FQNEAQ. The CDR3 consists of 17 residues. The CDR3 loop is CASSPRSGQDLQETQYF. The CDR3, as DNA: TGTGCCAGCAGCCCCCGAAGCGGACAGGACTTACAAGAGACCCAGTACTTC. Filled out from reference TRBV7-8 and TRBJ2-5, the complete variable domain reads GAGVSQSPRYKVAKRGQDVALRCDPISGHVSLFWYQQALGQGPEFLTYFQNEAQLDKSGLPSDRFFAERPEGSVSTLKIQRTQQEDSAVYLCASSPRSGQDLQETQYFGPGTRLLVL.

This chain links TRBV6-6 with TRBJ2-2; 9 nucleotides agree with TRBD1. Germline trimming cut 4 bases from V and 5 bases from J; bases unmatched to any gene: 2. The CDR3 totals 14 residues. CDR1 and CDR2 (germline): MNHNY, SVGAGI (reference sequence). CDR3 DNA sequence: TGTGCCAGCAGTTTGACAGGGGGGACCGGGGAGCTGTTTTTT. Protein: CASSLTGGTGELFF.

V gene TRBV7-2 combines with J gene TRBJ1-5, with D possibly matching TRBD1 (5 bases). The V gene's germline CDR1 is SGHTA and CDR2 FQGNSA. V was shortened by 4 bases and J by 5 bases, with 9 bases between the two germline ends. The length of the CDR3 is 13 residues. CDR3 bases: TGTGCCAGCAGCTCTGACAGATATCAGCCCCAGCATTTT. Translation: CASSSDRYQPQHF.

V gene TRBV5-1 combines with J gene TRBJ2-5; TRBD1 is a possible D gene (6 bases). The DNA end lines up better with TRBJ2-7; the J call may be wrong. Germline loops: CDR1 SGHRS, CDR2 YFSETQ. This CDR3 is built from 13 residues. The CDR3 bases are TGCGCCAGCAGCTTGGACAGGGCGGTCGAGCAGTACTTC. Translated: CASSLDRAVEQYF.

The J gene is TRBJ2-3, the V gene TRBV7-9, with 7 bases fitting TRBD2. The CDR3 totals 15 residues. Germline lookup yields CDR1 SEHNR and CDR2 FQNEAQ (reference sequence). V trimming: 7 bases; J trimming: 2 bases; junction bases outside the gene matches: 9. The CDR3 loop reads CASTGGSTNTDTQYF. CDR3 sequence (DNA): TGTGCCAGCACCGGGGGGTCGACCAACACAGATACGCAGTATTTT.

This chain joins TRBV5-6 and TRBJ1-1, with TRBD1 matching 7 bases. Unmatched junction bases numbered 10, after V lost 3 bases and J lost 8 bases. From germline, CDR1 is SGHDT and CDR2 YYEEEE. This CDR3 comprises 14 residues. The CDR3 DNA sequence: TGTGCCAGCAGCTACCCGAGTACAGGGGCCGAAGCTTTCTTT. Its protein product is CASSYPSTGAEAFF.

The chain couples TRBV7-9 to TRBJ2-7; possibly TRBD2 for D (5 bases). Trimming pared 4 bases from V and 3 bases from J, leaving 19 bases between. The CDR3 length is 16 residues. Germline lookup yields CDR1 SEHNR and CDR2 FQNEAQ (reference sequence). CDR3 bases: TGTGCCAGCAGCTCCGAGACCCTAGCAGGCTTCTACGAGCAGTACTTC. Amino acids: CASSSETLAGFYEQYF.

The chain couples TRBV7-9 to TRBJ1-5; 7 bases map to TRBD1. Germline CDR1 reads SEHNR; CDR2 reads FQNEAQ (reference sequence). This CDR3 is 14 amino acids long. The junction had 4 bases not matched to a gene; V was cut back by 5 bases and J by 3 bases. The CDR3 loop is CASSPTGSNQPQHF. Written as DNA, the CDR3 is TGTGCCAGCAGCCCGACAGGGTCCAATCAGCCCCAGCATTTT. The whole variable domain, remainder taken from reference TRBV7-9 and TRBJ1-5, is DTGVSQNPRHKITKRGQNVTFRCDPISEHNRLYWYRQTLGQGPEFLTYFQNEAQLEKSRLLSDRFSAERPKGSFSTLEIQRTEQGDSAMYLCASSPTGSNQPQHFGDGTRLSIL.

The chain employs TRBV6-6 and TRBJ1-1; TRBD1 agrees at 8 bases. In germline, CDR1 is MNHNY, CDR2 SVGAGI (reference sequence). With V trimmed by 5 bases and J by 6 bases, 11 bases remained unmatched. This CDR3 comprises 15 residues. CDR3 in DNA: TGTGCCAGCAGTCCGACCGGGACAGGAGTATCTGAAGCTTTCTTT. It yields the protein CASSPTGTGVSEAFF.

CDR3 residues: CASSLLPGQGYNEQFF. CDR3 coding DNA: TGTGCCAGCAGCCTCCTACCGGGACAGGGTTACAATGAGCAGTTCTTC. The chain joins TRBV5-6 to TRBJ2-1; 9 bases match TRBD1. The CDR3 loop spans 16 amino acids. CDR1 SGHDT and CDR2 YYEEEE come from the germline V gene. With V trimmed by 4 bases and J by 4 bases, 9 bases remained unmatched.

This chain links TRBV9 with TRBJ2-5; 9 nucleotides line up with TRBD1. J gave up 8 bases and V 3 bases, and 14 bases lay outside the gene matches. Germline loops: CDR1 SGDLS, CDR2 YYNGEE. The CDR3 sequence is 16 residues long. CDR3 sequence reads: CASSGEGGQGGETQYF. The CDR3 DNA sequence: TGTGCCAGCAGCGGTGAGGGGGGACAGGGTGGGGAAACCCAGTACTTC.

Written as DNA, the CDR3 is TGTGCCAGCAGCCCAGAGACAGACCTGAACACTGAAGCTTTCTTT. This codes for CASSPETDLNTEAFF. This sequence joins TRBV7-6 and TRBJ1-1; D is perhaps TRBD1 (5 bases). The CDR3 consists of 15 residues. The ends were cut back, 5 bases at V and 0 bases at J, with 13 bases in the middle. Germline-derived CDR1 and CDR2 are SGHVS and FNYEAQ.

V and J are TRBV11-3 and TRBJ2-5; 9 nucleotides match TRBD1. With 3 bases clipped from V and 3 bases from J, the junction kept 2 bases outside the gene matches. There are 14 residues in the CDR3. CDR1 SGHNT and CDR2 YENEEA come from the germline V gene. The CDR3 coding sequence is TGTGCCAGCAGCTTGGGACAGGGTAAAGAGACCCAGTACTTC. It yields the protein CASSLGQGKETQYF.

V gene TRBV9 combines with J gene TRBJ2-2; TRBD1 matches 8 bases. The CDR3 runs to 15 residues. With V trimmed by 3 bases and J by 5 bases, 6 bases remained unmatched. CDR1 is SGDLS, CDR2 YYNGEE, per germline. The CDR3 DNA sequence: TGTGCCAGCAGCGATCGGACAGGGAAAACCGGGGAGCTGTTTTTT. The encoded protein is CASSDRTGKTGELFF.

The chain employs TRBV9 and TRBJ2-3; 9 bases match TRBD2. This CDR3 is built from 16 residues. Looked up from germline, CDR1 is SGDLS and CDR2 is YYNGEE. V shed 4 bases, J shed 2 bases, and the junction held 8 bases outside the gene matches. The CDR3 DNA follows: TGTGCCAGCAGCCCCCCCGGGACTAGCAACACAGATACGCAGTATTTT. This encodes CASSPPGTSNTDTQYF.

This chain connects TRBV4-1 to TRBJ2-5, with a possible D match to TRBD1 (5 bases). The V gene lost 1 base and the J gene lost 5 bases, with 11 bases spanning the gap. The germline CDR1 and CDR2 sequences are MGHRA and YSYEKL. The CDR3 is 14 amino acids. CDR3 nucleotide sequence: TGCGCCAGCAGCCAAGTGTTTAAGGGGGAGACCCAGTACTTC. Translating gives CASSQVFKGETQYF.

The table lists this clone with a count of one. V gene TRBV10-3 combines with J gene TRBJ1-4; D perhaps matches TRBD1 (6 bases). V shed 2 bases and J shed 4 bases, with 11 bases lying between them. The CDR3 totals 15 residues. Germline assignment: CDR1 ENHRY and CDR2 SYGVKD. In nucleotides, the CDR3 is TGTGCCATCAGTGAGAGGGGGACCCTTAATGAAAAACTGTTTTTT. It translates to CAISERGTLNEKLFF.

The J gene is TRBJ2-1, the V gene TRBV10-2, with 9 bases fitting TRBD2. From germline, CDR1 is WSHSY and CDR2 SAAADI. After removal of 8 bases from V and 10 bases from J, the junction contained 6 bases not matched to a gene. The CDR3 is 12 amino acids. CDR3 amino acids: CASDPGLAEQFF. The CDR3 DNA is TGCGCCAGCGACCCCGGACTAGCGGAGCAGTTCTTC.

J is TRBJ2-1 and V is TRBV6-4; 8 bases line up with TRBD2. V lost 8 bases, J lost 7 bases, and 10 bases stayed unmatched. Germline V gene data show CDR1 as MRHNA and CDR2 as SNTAGT. This CDR3 is built from 14 residues. The CDR3 is CASAAAGGGNEQFF. The DNA of the CDR3 is TGTGCCAGCGCCGCGGCGGGAGGTGGGAATGAGCAGTTCTTC.

The chain joins TRBV30 to TRBJ2-5, with a tentative D call TRBD2 (6 bases). CDR3 length: 14 residues. The ends were cut back, 3 bases at V and 5 bases at J, with 16 bases in the middle. Germline V gene sequence: CDR1 GTSNPN, CDR2 SVGIG (reference sequence). CDR3 in amino acids: CAWRRTNKAETQYF. CDR3 coding DNA: TGTGCCTGGAGGCGGACTAATAAAGCGGAGACCCAGTACTTC.

This clone was detected once. The chain is built from TRBV7-6 and TRBJ2-7, with 8 bases lining up with TRBD1. CDR1 is SGHVS, CDR2 FNYEAQ, per germline. The CDR3 consists of 16 residues. Trimming at V came to 4 bases and at J to 2 bases, leaving 10 bases not matched to a gene. CDR3 amino acids: CASSWATGQATYEQYF. DNA for the CDR3: TGTGCCAGCAGCTGGGCAACGGGACAGGCTACCTACGAGCAGTACTTC.

The chain couples TRBV28 to TRBJ2-3; 8 bases are shared with TRBD1. Germline CDR1 reads MDHEN; CDR2 reads SYDVKM. Unmatched junction bases numbered 11, after V lost 8 bases and J lost 1 base. The CDR3 totals 16 residues. The DNA for the CDR3 is TGTGCCAGCTCCAGGCTTTCGGACAGGGGCACAGATACGCAGTATTTT. Translation: CASSRLSDRGTDTQYF.

This clone has just a few counts. The CDR3 does not end in the conserved phenylalanine or tryptophan, so this is likely a read error. It is unclear where the CDR3 begins or ends on the DNA, so no DNA is shown, and the CDR3 is as TCRdb lists it. The V call is TRBV5-6, the J call TRBJ1-6. The CDR3 numbers 13 amino acids, ends counted. Germline CDR1 and CDR2: SGHDT and YYEEEE. This CDR3 is CASSLGVSGSSCL.